This paragraph covers one T cell receptor beta chain sequence. Its antigen is currently unknown. TCR beta libraries were built with iRepertoire HTBI primers and Arm-PCR of CDR3 regions. MiXCR, applied by TCRdb to the multiplex PCR reads, yields one record per CDR3 protein. The data show a few hundred thousand distinct CDR3 sequences, roughly 15% seen once. This entry comes from a study of regulatory T cells in long-lasting Graves disease. The study, taken as a whole, reports: TCR diversity in persistent Graves' patients was below that of newly diagnosed ones.

The time point denotes: newly diagnosed GD, antithyroid drugs for less than 3 months. Construction of the TCR library relied on RNA isolated from PBMCs. V was shortened by 0 bases and J by 0 bases, with 12 bases between the two germline ends. The CDR3 sequence is 16 residues long. CDR1 is LGHDT, CDR2 YNNKEL, per germline (reference sequence). The same sample was also used in a study of T cells in Graves' hyperthyroidism and ophthalmopathy.

V is TRBV3-1 and J is TRBJ2-7; no firm D call. The TCR comes from a woman between 40 and 50 years old with Graves disease. The sample here was peripheral blood mononuclear cells (PBMCs), taken at new diagnosis, from a patient treated with antithyroid drugs. The chain's CDR3 is CASSQDLVGYSYEQYF. CDR3 sequence (DNA): TGTGCCAGCAGCCAAGATTTAGTAGGGTACTCCTACGAGCAGTACTTC.